Sequencing of this T cell receptor beta chain was carried out in a study of CD8+CD57+ T cells in acquired aplastic anemia. Sequenced patients had shown CD8+CD57+ cell expansion by flow cytometry. This CDR3 spans 16 amino acids. V was pared by 6 bases and J by 8 bases, with 21 bases between. CDR1 and CDR2 from the germline V gene are KGHDR and SFDVKD. Researchers used genomic DNA as the template to profile TCR beta VDJ and CDR3. TCRdb redid the calling of the reads with MiXCR, one entry per CDR3 protein. The sample yields 310,000 or so distinct CDR3 sequences, under 60% seen once. The chain recombines TRBV24-1 with TRBJ1-4, with D perhaps matching TRBD1 (6 bases). This receptor was identified in a human donor with aplastic anemia. Sequencing was done on a sample of sorted CD4+, CD8+, or CD8+CD57+ T cells (not recorded which) from PBMCs. The CDR3 region has the DNA TGTGCCACCAGTTCCTCCGTCCGGGACAATGGGGAAAAACTGTTTTTT. Its protein is CATSSSVRDNGEKLFF.